The next 30 T cell receptor beta chains were all read from a single sample in a study of T cell responses to AZD1222 COVID-19 vaccine. Profiling relied on immunoSEQ multiplex PCR, and the TCRdb table lists in-frame clones only, not all of them. Counted here are roughly 180,000 clones, roughly nine tenths occurring once; the ten biggest clones make up 6.9%. This specimen was peripheral blood, taken on day 0 of AZD1222 vaccination. The source of these receptors is an adult in good health.

V gene TRBV19 combines with J gene TRBJ1-3; D unresolved. Deletions cut 5 bases from V and 0 bases from J, with 14 bases between. Germline V CDR1 and CDR2: LNHDA, SQIVND (reference sequence). The CDR3 contains 16 residues. The CDR3 nucleotides read TGTGCCAGTAGTCGGGTTCTCTACGACTCTGGAAACACCATATATTTT. The encoded protein is CASSRVLYDSGNTIYF.

The chain carries TRBV7-2 and TRBJ1-2; no firm D call. CDR3 size: 16 residues. Germline V CDR1 and CDR2: SGHTA, FQGNSA. With 1 base removed from V and 8 bases from J, the gap between germline ends came to 20 bases. The CDR3 region has the DNA TGTGCCAGCAGCTTAGGGACCCAAATTTCCTCGGGAGGCTACACCTTC. This codes for CASSLGTQISSGGYTF.

Remarks on this clone: This same CDR3 is encoded by further DNA sequences in the sample. This chain connects TRBV30 to TRBJ2-5; D call uncertain. V was shortened by 0 bases and J by 2 bases, with 7 bases between the two germline ends. The CDR3 sequence is 13 residues long. CDR1 and CDR2 from the germline V gene are GTSNPN and SVGIG (reference sequence). CDR3 sequence reads: CAWSVGLQETQYF. The DNA for the CDR3 is TGTGCCTGGAGTGTCGGTCTTCAAGAGACCCAGTACTTC. Looking up the rest from reference TRBV30 and TRBJ2-5 gives the full variable domain: SQTIHQWPATLVQPVGSPLSLECTVEGTSNPNLYWYRQAAGRGLQLLFYSVGIGQISSEVPQNLSASRPQDRQFILSSKKLLLSDSGFYLCAWSVGLQETQYFGPGTRLLVL.

CDR3 protein: CASSLETGGVGQPQHF. The CDR3 coding sequence is TGTGCCAGCAGCTTAGAAACGGGGGGAGTCGGTCAGCCCCAGCATTTT. V and J are TRBV7-9 and TRBJ1-5; tentative D call: TRBD1 (5 bases). Per the germline V gene, CDR1 is SEHNR and CDR2 is FQNEAQ (reference sequence). CDR3 length equals 16 residues. Trimming took 1 base from V and 6 from J, leaving 16 bases between them. The full variable domain, in which reference TRBV7-9 and TRBJ1-5 provide the parts outside the CDR3, is DTGVSQNPRHKITKRGQNVTFRCDPISEHNRLYWYRQTLGQGPEFLTYFQNEAQLEKSRLLSDRFSAERPKGSFSTLEIQRTEQGDSAMYLCASSLETGGVGQPQHFGDGTRLSIL.

This clone has just a few counts. The V gene is TRBV6-4, the J gene TRBJ2-3; 9 bases fit TRBD2. The germline V gene encodes CDR1 MRHNA and CDR2 SNTAGT. The CDR3 is 16 residues long. Trimming removed 2 bases from V and 0 bases from J; junction bases left unmatched: 3. The CDR3 DNA reads as TGTGCCAGCAGTGACCGAGGACTAGCGAGCACAGATACGCAGTATTTT. Translating gives CASSDRGLASTDTQYF.

The chain has TRBV24-1 and TRBJ2-6, with D perhaps TRBD2 (5 bases). CDR1 KGHDR and CDR2 SFDVKD come from the germline V gene. The CDR3 is 15 amino acids. Trimming left V 4 bases short and J 0 bases short, with 6 bases between. The CDR3 nucleotides are TGTGCCACCAGTGAAGGGAGCTCTGGGGCCAACGTCCTGACTTTC. Protein: CATSEGSSGANVLTF.

The chain is built from TRBV5-6 and TRBJ2-5; 7 bases are a match to TRBD2. The CDR3 runs 14 residues. CDR1 is SGHDT and CDR2 is YYEEEE in the germline V gene. Trimming at V came to 3 bases and at J to 1 base, leaving 3 bases not matched to a gene. CDR3 protein: CASSSGLVQETQYF. The CDR3 nucleotides are TGTGCCAGCAGCTCCGGACTAGTCCAAGAGACCCAGTACTTC. Complete variable domain (other parts from reference TRBV5-6 and TRBJ2-5): DAGVTQSPTHLIKTRGQQVTLRCSPKSGHDTVSWYQQALGQGPQFIFQYYEEEERQRGNFPDRFSGHQFPNYSSELNVNALLLGDSALYLCASSSGLVQETQYFGPGTRLLVL.

The chain combines TRBV29-1 with TRBJ2-7, with 7 nucleotides matching TRBD1. CDR1 and CDR2 from the germline V gene are SQVTM and ANQGSEA. The CDR3 is 11 residues long. V shed 6 bases, J shed 3 bases, and the junction held 2 bases outside the gene matches. Here the CDR3 reads CSVTGVYEQYF. The DNA for the CDR3 is TGCAGCGTAACAGGGGTCTACGAGCAGTACTTC.

The gene calls are TRBV5-1 and TRBJ1-2; no clear D. The V end was cut by 0 bases, the J end by 2 bases, with 2 bases between. This CDR3 has 12 amino acids. Germline V gene lookup returns CDR1 SGHRS and CDR2 YFSETQ. The CDR3 bases are TGCGCCAGCAGCTTGGGAAACTATGGCTACACCTTC. Translation: CASSLGNYGYTF.

This clone has more than one count but fewer than ten. The genes are TRBV30 and TRBJ1-2; possible D gene TRBD1, 6 bases. CDR3 length: 12 amino acids. With 5 bases removed from V and 4 bases from J, the gap between germline ends came to 11 bases. From germline, CDR1 is GTSNPN and CDR2 SVGIG (reference sequence). Here the CDR3 reads CAWGTLGYGYTF. The CDR3 nucleotides read TGTGCCTGGGGGACACTGGGCTATGGCTACACCTTC. The full variable domain, in which reference TRBV30 and TRBJ1-2 provide the parts outside the CDR3, is SQTIHQWPATLVQPVGSPLSLECTVEGTSNPNLYWYRQAAGRGLQLLFYSVGIGQISSEVPQNLSASRPQDRQFILSSKKLLLSDSGFYLCAWGTLGYGYTFGSGTRLTVV.

This chain connects TRBV19 to TRBJ1-2, with 8 positions matching TRBD1. The germline V gene has CDR1 LNHDA and CDR2 SQIVND (reference sequence). Losses at the gene ends were 5 bases for V and 2 bases for J; bases not matched to a gene: 7. This CDR3 region has 15 residues. Here the CDR3 reads CASSPGTGTNYGYTF. CDR3 DNA: TGTGCCAGTAGTCCCGGGACAGGCACAAACTATGGCTACACCTTC.

This clone was seen once. The rearrangement joins TRBV2 to TRBJ2-3; TRBD1 matches 7 bases. Trimming removed 9 bases from V and 2 bases from J; junction bases left unmatched: 8. The length of the CDR3 is 14 residues. Germline V gene lookup returns CDR1 SNHLY and CDR2 FYNNEI. The CDR3 is CARLSGQITDTQYF. DNA of the CDR3: TGTGCCAGGTTATCGGGACAGATCACAGATACGCAGTATTTT.

V gene TRBV6-2 or TRBV6-3 combines with J gene TRBJ2-2; 8 bases line up with TRBD1. The germline V gene has CDR1 MNHEY and CDR2 SVGEGT. V lost 2 bases to trimming and J lost 4 bases; unmatched junction nucleotides: 6. The CDR3 consists of 16 residues. The CDR3 coding sequence is TGTGCCAGCAGTTACACCACCGGGACAGGCACCGGGGAGCTGTTTTTT. It encodes CASSYTTGTGTGELFF.

The V call is TRBV19, the J call TRBJ1-4; 11 nucleotides match TRBD1. Germline CDR1 is LNHDA and CDR2 is SQIVND (reference sequence). J gave up 8 bases and V 6 bases, and 2 bases lay outside the gene matches. The length of the CDR3 is 13 residues. The CDR3 spells CASRDRGREKLFF. For the CDR3, the DNA is TGTGCCAGTAGGGACAGGGGGCGGGAAAAACTGTTTTTT.

V and J are TRBV5-1 and TRBJ1-1; D call uncertain. Germline assignment: CDR1 SGHRS and CDR2 YFSETQ. With 1 base removed from V and 4 bases from J, the gap between germline ends came to 17 bases. This CDR3 has 16 amino acids. The CDR3 sequence is CASSLSAVVSGTEAFF. In DNA, the CDR3 is TGCGCCAGCAGCTTGAGTGCAGTCGTATCGGGCACTGAAGCTTTCTTT.

The chain joins TRBV7-6 to TRBJ1-5; D unclear. The CDR3 is made up of 13 amino acids. Looked up from germline, CDR1 is SGHVS and CDR2 is FNYEAQ. The V and J ends lost 3 bases and 7 bases respectively, with 10 bases between them. The CDR3 is CASSFGVRQPQHF. Here the CDR3 DNA reads TGTGCCAGCAGCTTCGGGGTACGCCAGCCCCAGCATTTT.

V usage is TRBV5-1 and J usage is TRBJ1-2; a possible D gene is TRBD1 (5 bases). Germline lookup yields CDR1 SGHRS and CDR2 YFSETQ. Trimming left V 0 bases short and J 4 bases short, with 10 bases between. This CDR3 contains 14 residues. CDR3 sequence reads: CASSLVPGSYGYTF. The CDR3 DNA follows: TGCGCCAGCAGCTTGGTGCCAGGGTCCTATGGCTACACCTTC. Full variable domain (outside the CDR3, taken from reference TRBV5-1 and TRBJ1-2): KAGVTQTPRYLIKTRGQQVTLSCSPISGHRSVSWYQQTPGQGLQFLFEYFSETQRNKGNFPGRFSGRQFSNSRSEMNVSTLELGDSALYLCASSLVPGSYGYTFGSGTRLTVV.

The chain uses TRBV5-1 and TRBJ1-1; the D gene is possibly TRBD1 (5 bases). With 2 bases removed from V and 6 bases from J, the gap between germline ends came to 14 bases. The CDR3 has 14 residues. CDR1 and CDR2 from the germline V gene are SGHRS and YFSETQ. The CDR3 loop reads CASSFGDWGAEAFF. The CDR3 region has the DNA TGCGCCAGCAGCTTCGGGGACTGGGGTGCTGAAGCTTTCTTT.

The J gene is TRBJ1-1, the V gene TRBV2, with D perhaps matching TRBD1 (5 bases). Germline CDR1 SNHLY, CDR2 FYNNEI. The CDR3 is made up of 13 amino acids. The V end was cut by 5 bases, the J end by 7 bases, with 14 bases between. This CDR3 reads CASSFGGGSEAFF. The CDR3 bases are TGTGCCAGCAGTTTCGGGGGTGGTAGTGAAGCTTTCTTT.

This clone was recorded once. The V and J genes are TRBV3-1 (or the pseudogene TRBV3-2) and TRBJ1-2, with a weak D call TRBD1 (5 bases). Trimming removed 6 bases from V and 3 bases from J, with 20 bases in between. This CDR3 comprises 16 residues. The V gene's germline CDR1 is LGHDT and CDR2 YNNKEL (reference sequence). In nucleotides, the CDR3 is TGTGCCAGCAGTGGATGGGACCGAGTTCTTCACTATGGCTACACCTTC. It codes for CASSGWDRVLHYGYTF.

V and J are TRBV29-1 and TRBJ2-1; D may be TRBD1 (6 bases). Trimming pared 7 bases from V and 2 bases from J, leaving 15 bases between. The CDR3 sequence is 14 residues long. Germline V gene data show CDR1 as SQVTM and CDR2 as ANQGSEA. The CDR3 region has the DNA TGCAGCGGAAACCGGGACACAACCTACAATGAGCAGTTCTTC. Amino acids: CSGNRDTTYNEQFF.

This chain joins TRBV7-9 and TRBJ1-5, with D uncertain. Germline CDR1 SEHNR, CDR2 FQNEAQ (reference sequence). This CDR3 is built from 13 residues. Trimming took 2 bases from V and 4 from J, leaving 6 bases between them. CDR3 loop: CASSLLFNQPQHF. In DNA form, the CDR3 reads TGTGCCAGCAGCTTACTCTTTAATCAGCCCCAGCATTTT.

This chain connects TRBV5-1 to TRBJ1-2; TRBD1 is a possible D gene (6 bases). V was clipped by 9 bases and J by 4 bases, with 22 bases between them. The CDR3 length is 15 residues. In germline, CDR1 is SGHRS, CDR2 YFSETQ. The CDR3 region is CATSQGGGRTYGYTF. Written as DNA, the CDR3 is TGCGCCACCTCCCAAGGGGGAGGGAGGACCTATGGCTACACCTTC.

As to this clone: The same CDR3 also results from other DNA sequences found in this sample. The chain is built from TRBV6-6 and TRBJ1-5; no clear D gene. CDR1 and CDR2 from the germline V gene are MNHNY and SVGAGI (reference sequence). The V end was cut by 0 bases, the J end by 7 bases, with 13 bases between. The CDR3 extends over 15 amino acids. CDR3 residues: CASSYSQAPAQPQHF. The CDR3 nucleotides read TGTGCCAGCAGTTACTCCCAGGCCCCCGCACAGCCCCAGCATTTT.

The chain employs TRBV24-1 and TRBJ2-2; 9 nucleotides agree with TRBD1. The CDR3 covers 16 residues. Germline lookup yields CDR1 KGHDR and CDR2 SFDVKD. Losses at the gene ends were 3 bases for V and 1 base for J; bases not matched to a gene: 2. CDR3 in DNA: TGTGCCACCAGTGATAAGGACAGGGGGAACACCGGGGAGCTGTTTTTT. This translates into CATSDKDRGNTGELFF.

V gene TRBV4-2 combines with J gene TRBJ2-5; D might be TRBD2 (6 bases). Germline V gene lookup returns CDR1 LGHNA and CDR2 YNFKEQ. V shed 1 base and J shed 5 bases, with 23 bases lying between them. The CDR3 extends over 18 amino acids. The CDR3 nucleotides are TGTGCCAGCAGCCAAGTGAGGGCGGGACGGGTCGCTGGGGAGACCCAGTACTTC. It translates to CASSQVRAGRVAGETQYF.

The rearrangement joins TRBV2 to TRBJ1-2, with D perhaps matching TRBD1 (6 bases). The CDR3 contains 15 residues. Germline CDR1 is SNHLY and CDR2 is FYNNEI. V lost 1 base and J lost 4, with 13 bases in between. CDR3 sequence reads: CASSEVGGPAYGYTF. The CDR3 DNA sequence: TGTGCCAGCAGTGAAGTAGGGGGACCTGCCTATGGCTACACCTTC.

The J gene is TRBJ1-1, the V gene TRBV7-9, with D unresolved. V was trimmed by 6 bases and J by 7 bases, leaving 12 bases between them. This CDR3 region has 12 residues. Germline assignment: CDR1 SEHNR and CDR2 FQNEAQ (reference sequence). The CDR3 reads CASRSVADEAFF. Here the CDR3 DNA reads TGTGCCAGCAGGTCAGTAGCGGATGAAGCTTTCTTT. Filled out from reference TRBV7-9 and TRBJ1-1, the complete variable domain reads DTGVSQNPRHKITKRGQNVTFRCDPISEHNRLYWYRQTLGQGPEFLTYFQNEAQLEKSRLLSDRFSAERPKGSFSTLEIQRTEQGDSAMYLCASRSVADEAFFGQGTRLTVV.

Here the CDR3 reads CASSKDVTGELFF. The CDR3 nucleotides read TGCGCCAGCAGTAAGGACGTCACCGGGGAGCTGTTTTTT. V is TRBV5-1 and J is TRBJ2-2; the D is unclear. Germline lookup yields CDR1 SGHRS and CDR2 YFSETQ. This CDR3 has 13 amino acids. V lost 5 bases, J lost 4 bases, and 9 bases lay in between.

The chain employs TRBV6-5 and TRBJ2-1; 7 bases align to TRBD1. The CDR3 runs 14 residues. J was trimmed by 1 base and V by 6 bases; bases with no gene match: 3. From germline, CDR1 is MNHEY and CDR2 SVGAGI. DNA of the CDR3: TGTGCCAGCAGGGGGGACAGATCCTACAATGAGCAGTTCTTC. Its protein is CASRGDRSYNEQFF.